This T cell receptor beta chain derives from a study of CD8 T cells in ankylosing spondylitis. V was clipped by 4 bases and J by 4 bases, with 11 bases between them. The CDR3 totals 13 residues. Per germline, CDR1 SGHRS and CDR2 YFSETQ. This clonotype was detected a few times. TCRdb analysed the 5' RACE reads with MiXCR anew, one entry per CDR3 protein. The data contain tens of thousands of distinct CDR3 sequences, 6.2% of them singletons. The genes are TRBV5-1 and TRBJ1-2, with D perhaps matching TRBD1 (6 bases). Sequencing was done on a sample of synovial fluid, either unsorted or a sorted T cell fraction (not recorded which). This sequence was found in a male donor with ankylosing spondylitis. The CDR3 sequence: CASSTGNTYGYTF. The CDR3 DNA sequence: TGCGCCAGCAGCACAGGGAATACCTATGGCTACACCTTC.